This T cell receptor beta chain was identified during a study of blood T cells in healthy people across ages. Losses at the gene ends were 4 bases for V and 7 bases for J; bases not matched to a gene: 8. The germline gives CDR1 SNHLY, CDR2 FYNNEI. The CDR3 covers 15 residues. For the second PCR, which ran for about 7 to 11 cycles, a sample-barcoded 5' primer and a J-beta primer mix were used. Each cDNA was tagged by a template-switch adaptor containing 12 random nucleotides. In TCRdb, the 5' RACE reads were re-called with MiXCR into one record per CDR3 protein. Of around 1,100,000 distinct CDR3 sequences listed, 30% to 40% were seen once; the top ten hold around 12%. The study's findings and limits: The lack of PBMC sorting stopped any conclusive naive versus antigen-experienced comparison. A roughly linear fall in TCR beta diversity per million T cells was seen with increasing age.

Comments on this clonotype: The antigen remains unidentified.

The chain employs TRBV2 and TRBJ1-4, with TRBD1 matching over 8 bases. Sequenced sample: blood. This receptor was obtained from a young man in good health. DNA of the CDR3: TGTGCCAGCAGTGCTGACCGACAGGGGACTGAAAAACTGTTTTTT. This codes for CASSADRQGTEKLFF.